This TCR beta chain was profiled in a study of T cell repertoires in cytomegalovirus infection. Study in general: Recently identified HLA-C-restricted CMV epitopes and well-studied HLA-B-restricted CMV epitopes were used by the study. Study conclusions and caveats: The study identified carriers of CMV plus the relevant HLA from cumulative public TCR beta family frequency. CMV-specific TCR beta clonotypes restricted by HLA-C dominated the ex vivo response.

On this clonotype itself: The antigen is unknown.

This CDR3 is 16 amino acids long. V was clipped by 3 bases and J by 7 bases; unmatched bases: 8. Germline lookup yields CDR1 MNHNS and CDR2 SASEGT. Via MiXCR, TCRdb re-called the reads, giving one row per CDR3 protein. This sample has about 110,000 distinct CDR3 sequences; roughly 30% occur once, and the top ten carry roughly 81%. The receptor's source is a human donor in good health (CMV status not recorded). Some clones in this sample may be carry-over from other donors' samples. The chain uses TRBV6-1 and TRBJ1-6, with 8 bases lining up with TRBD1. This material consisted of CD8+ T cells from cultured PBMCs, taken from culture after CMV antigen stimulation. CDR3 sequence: CASSDPRTGWNSPLHF. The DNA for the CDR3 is TGTGCCAGCAGTGATCCCCGGACAGGGTGGAATTCACCCCTCCACTTT.